A single sample is the source of the 10 T cell receptor beta chains below, sequenced in a study of shared clonotypes between healthy human individuals (dated by TCRdb to 2018 to 2021). CD8 naive samples were CD45RO-negative cells positively selected for CCR7, giving a CD45RA+CCR7+ population that excluded TemRA cells. The library was made by the immunoSEQ multiplex PCR assay. Here the immuneACCESS table is served through TCRdb, limited to in-frame sequences with V and J called. Missing clones are a known gap in these copies; in checked studies unresolved V genes cover under half, and the rest lacks a known reason. Here the sample has around 600,000 clones; 95% occur a single time. In total, the top ten clones hold around 0.11% of the sample. The sample taken for sequencing was naive CD8+ T cells sorted from blood. The sample's cell subset or site label, decoded: CD45RA+CCR7+. The receptor source for this set is a woman aged 30 to 39 in good health.

The gene calls are TRBV4-1 and TRBJ1-4; 9 nucleotides line up with TRBD1. The CDR3 runs 16 residues. In germline, CDR1 is MGHRA, CDR2 YSYEKL. With 5 bases clipped from V and 8 bases from J, the junction kept 12 bases outside the gene matches. In nucleotides, the CDR3 is TGCGCCAGCAGCGGCCGGGACAGGGAAACGGGAGAAAAACTGTTTTTT. It translates to CASSGRDRETGEKLFF.

The J gene is TRBJ2-1, the V gene TRBV2; 10 nucleotides agree with TRBD2. The CDR3 extends over 13 amino acids. J lost 9 bases, V lost 7 bases, and 6 bases had no gene match. CDR1 is SNHLY and CDR2 is FYNNEI in the germline V gene. CDR3 coding DNA: TGTGCCAGCATCGACGGGACTAGCGTTGAGCAGTTCTTC. Its translation is CASIDGTSVEQFF.

This rearrangement joins TRBV10-3 to TRBJ2-7; 9 positions match TRBD1. This CDR3 spans 14 amino acids. From germline, CDR1 is ENHRY and CDR2 SYGVKD. Germline trimming cut 10 bases from V and 6 bases from J; bases unmatched to any gene: 13. Here the CDR3 DNA reads TGTGCCACCCGAGGAGACAGGGGGATTGCCGAGCAGTACTTC. It encodes CATRGDRGIAEQYF.

This chain connects TRBV10-3 to TRBJ2-5, with D perhaps matching TRBD2 (5 bases). CDR3 length: 14 amino acids. The V end was cut by 2 bases, the J end by 2 bases, with 9 bases between. CDR1 and CDR2 (germline): ENHRY, SYGVKD. The CDR3 loop is CAISEGGWQETQYF. The CDR3 DNA is TGTGCCATCAGTGAGGGAGGATGGCAAGAGACCCAGTACTTC.

The V gene is TRBV7-7, the J gene TRBJ1-4; 7 bases line up with TRBD1. Germline-derived CDR1 and CDR2 are SSHAT and FNYEAQ (reference sequence). The CDR3 sequence is 14 residues long. With V trimmed by 2 bases and J by 6 bases, 3 bases remained unmatched. The CDR3: CASSLNQGDEKLFF. In nucleotides, the CDR3 is TGTGCCAGCAGCTTAAATCAGGGGGATGAAAAACTGTTTTTT.

V usage is TRBV5-1 and J usage is TRBJ2-7; 9 bases match TRBD1. Germline-derived CDR1 and CDR2 are SGHRS and YFSETQ. This CDR3 comprises 15 residues. The junction had 10 bases not matched to a gene; V was cut back by 4 bases and J by 5 bases. CDR3 sequence (DNA): TGCGCCAGCAGCCGCCGCCCCGGGACAGGGAACGAGCAGTACTTC. Encoded protein: CASSRRPGTGNEQYF.

This rearrangement joins TRBV13 to TRBJ2-3, with D hard to call. The germline V gene has CDR1 PRHDT and CDR2 FYEKMQ (reference sequence). V shed 5 bases and J shed 5 bases, with 5 bases lying between them. The CDR3 is 11 residues long. The CDR3: CASSPGDTQYF. The CDR3 coding sequence is TGTGCCAGCAGCCCCGGAGATACGCAGTATTTT. Combining the CDR3 with reference TRBV13 and TRBJ2-3 gives the whole variable domain AAGVIQSPRHLIKEKRETATLKCYPIPRHDTVYWYQQGPGQDPQFLISFYEKMQSDKGSIPDRFSAQQFSDYHSELNMSSLELGDSALYFCASSPGDTQYFGPGTRLTVL.

This clone appeared a single time. This chain connects TRBV7-9 to TRBJ1-2; D call uncertain. The CDR3 totals 12 residues. Germline V CDR1 and CDR2: SEHNR, FQNEAQ (reference sequence). Deletions cut 6 bases from V and 8 bases from J, with 13 bases between. The CDR3 loop is CASSPSRLGYTF. The DNA of the CDR3 is TGTGCCAGCAGTCCTAGCCGGTTGGGCTACACCTTC.

This chain uses TRBV27 with TRBJ2-7; 9 positions agree with TRBD1. This CDR3 has 12 amino acids. Losses at the gene ends were 2 bases for V and 11 bases for J; bases not matched to a gene: 4. Germline V CDR1 and CDR2: MNHEY, SMNVEV (reference sequence). CDR3 in amino acids: CASSLGGQGEYF. In DNA, the CDR3 is TGTGCCAGCAGTTTAGGGGGACAGGGAGAGTACTTC.

Details on this clone: A read error may account for a junction end that differs from germline. Other nucleotide sequences from this sample produce the same CDR3. The chain couples TRBV28 to TRBJ2-7; TRBD2 might be the D (5 bases). Germline V gives CDR1 MDHEN, CDR2 SYDVKM. The CDR3 contains 11 residues. CDR3 nucleotide sequence: TGTGCCACCAACAGAGGGCTCGAGCAGTACTTT. As protein: CATNRGLEQYF. The full variable domain, completed using reference TRBV28 and TRBJ2-7, is DVKVTQSSRYLVKRTGEKVFLECVQDMDHENMFWYRQDPGLGLRLIYFSYDVKMKEKGDIPEGYSVSREKKERFSLILESASTNQTSMYLCATNRGLEQYFGPGTRLTVT.